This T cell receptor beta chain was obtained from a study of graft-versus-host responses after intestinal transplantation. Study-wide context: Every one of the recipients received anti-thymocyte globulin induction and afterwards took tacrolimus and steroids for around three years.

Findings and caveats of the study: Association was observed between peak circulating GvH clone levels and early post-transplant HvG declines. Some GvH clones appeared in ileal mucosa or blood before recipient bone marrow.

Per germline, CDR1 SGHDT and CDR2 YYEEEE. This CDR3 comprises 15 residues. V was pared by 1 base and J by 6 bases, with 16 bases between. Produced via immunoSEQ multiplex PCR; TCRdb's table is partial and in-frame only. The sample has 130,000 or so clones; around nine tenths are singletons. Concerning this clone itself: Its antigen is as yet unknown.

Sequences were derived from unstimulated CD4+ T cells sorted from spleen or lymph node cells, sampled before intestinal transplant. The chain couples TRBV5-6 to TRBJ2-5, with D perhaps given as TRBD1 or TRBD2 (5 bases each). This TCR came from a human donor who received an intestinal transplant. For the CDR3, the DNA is TGTGCCAGCAGCTTGTCCCCGGGGCCCGAGAAGACCCAGTACTTC. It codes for CASSLSPGPEKTQYF.